This T cell receptor beta chain is drawn from a study of vaccination effects on CD4 cells after COVID-19. The CDR3 is 16 amino acids. CDR1 SGHRS and CDR2 YFSETQ come from the germline V gene. Trimming took 0 bases from V and 7 from J, leaving 17 bases between them. Assay: immunoSEQ multiplex PCR; the TCRdb copy retains only in-frame clones and omits some. The data show over 80,000 clones, with around 77% seen just once and 1.1% held by the top ten. Within the ViraFEST assay, antigen-specific CD4+ T cells underwent expansion with viral peptide pools prior to sequencing. Culturing for 9 to 10 days preceded CD4+ T cell isolation. The participants, recipients of two vaccine doses, got either BNT162b2 or mRNA-1273. This clone was observed a handful of times. Its antigen is undetermined.

The V and J genes are TRBV5-1 and TRBJ2-1; perhaps TRBD1 as D (7 bases). The TCR comes from a human donor who received a COVID-19 vaccine. Sequencing was performed on CD4+ T cells from PBMCs cultured with HCoV-OC43 spike peptides, taken after COVID-19 vaccination. Documented subset: HCoV-OC43 spike overlapping peptide pool stimulation. The CDR3 here is CASSLVLAGGQNEQFF. The CDR3 bases are TGCGCCAGCAGCTTGGTTCTGGCAGGGGGGCAGAATGAGCAGTTCTTC.